Below are 18 T cell receptor beta chains sequenced from a single sample in a study of regulatory T cells. Findings and caveats of the study: Hydrophobic residues at CDR3 positions 6 and 7 were enriched in conventional CD4+ T cells of CD3G-deficient patients.

Their antigen targets remain unknown. Amplification used 52 TRBV primers and 13 TRBJ primers. Clones were read by immunoSEQ multiplex PCR, and TCRdb kept only the in-frame ones, dropping some. The data show about 35,000 clones, with 70% to 90% seen just once and around 2.5% held by the top ten. Sequencing was performed on conventional CD4+ T cells sorted from blood. Receptors were obtained from a person between 18 and 30 years old with CD3G deficiency.

The V call is TRBV28, the J call TRBJ2-3; possibly TRBD1 or TRBD2 for D (6 bases each). Germline CDR1 MDHEN, CDR2 SYDVKM. The CDR3 sequence is 15 residues long. The V end was cut by 3 bases, the J end by 4 bases, with 14 bases between. The CDR3 DNA is TGTGCCAGCAGTTTCTCGGGGGCGTCGGCAGATACGCAGTATTTT. Protein sequence: CASSFSGASADTQYF.

The CDR3 nucleotides read TGTGCCAGCATGTTAAGGGGACACTTCTACGAGCAGTACTTC. Protein: CASMLRGHFYEQYF. The chain recombines TRBV27 with TRBJ2-7; weak D call: TRBD1 (6 bases). V lost 7 bases, J lost 3 bases, and 16 bases lay in between. Per the germline V gene, CDR1 is MNHEY and CDR2 is SMNVEV (reference sequence). The CDR3 is 14 residues long.

The J gene is TRBJ1-1, the V gene TRBV7-2; D ambiguous. The CDR3 is made up of 13 amino acids. The V end was cut by 1 base, the J end by 6 bases, with 9 bases between. Germline-derived CDR1 and CDR2 are SGHTA and FQGNSA. CDR3 coding DNA: TGTGCCAGCAGCTTAGTTGGGTCCCCTGAAGCTTTCTTT. Its translation: CASSLVGSPEAFF.

The chain has TRBV19 and TRBJ2-6, with D perhaps matching TRBD1 or TRBD2 (5 bases each). Germline CDR1 reads LNHDA; CDR2 reads SQIVND (reference sequence). The CDR3 consists of 13 residues. CDR3 nucleotides: TGTGCTTCCGGGGCCTCTGGGGCCAACGTCCTGACTTTC. This sequence encodes CASGASGANVLTF. The full variable domain, with the rest looked up from reference TRBV19 and TRBJ2-6, is DGGITQSPKYLFRKEGQNVTLSCEQNLNHDAMYWYRQDPGQGLRLIYYSQIVNDFQKGDIAEGYSVSREKKESFPLTVTSAQKNPTAFYLCASGASGANVLTFGAGSRLTVL.

As DNA, the CDR3 is TGTGCCAGCAGCTTTGGACGGGTTAACACAGATACGCAGTATTTT. Its protein is CASSFGRVNTDTQYF. V and J are TRBV7-9 and TRBJ2-3; D is unresolved. The CDR3 contains 15 residues. Trimming stripped 3 bases from V and 2 bases from J, with 12 bases between. Germline assignment: CDR1 SEHNR and CDR2 FQNEAQ (reference sequence).

J is TRBJ1-4 and V is TRBV6-1, with no clear D. The germline gives CDR1 MNHNS, CDR2 SASEGT. The CDR3 spans 13 residues. V shed 2 bases and J shed 10 bases, with 11 bases lying between them. The CDR3 region has the DNA TGTGCCAGCAGTGAAAGTAACAGAGTAAAACTGTTTTTT. Its protein product is CASSESNRVKLFF.

For the CDR3, the DNA is TGTGCCAGCAGCCCCCTACTTAGGGCCCCCTATGGCTACACCTTC. It codes for CASSPLLRAPYGYTF. The chain has TRBV7-2 and TRBJ1-2; D is unclear. Trimming removed 5 bases from V and 4 bases from J, with 17 bases in between. Germline CDR1 SGHTA, CDR2 FQGNSA. CDR3 size: 15 residues.

The chain couples TRBV20-1 to TRBJ1-2; 9 nucleotides align to TRBD1. The V segment lost 6 bases and the J segment 6 bases; nucleotides outside the gene matches: 2. Germline V gene sequence: CDR1 DFQATT, CDR2 SNEGSKA (reference sequence). The CDR3 consists of 11 residues. CDR3 in DNA: TGCAGTGCAAGGGACAGGGATGGCTACACCTTC. This codes for CSARDRDGYTF.

This clone was recorded only once. The chain couples TRBV12-5 to TRBJ2-3; 9 positions agree with TRBD1. CDR1 is LGHNT, CDR2 FRNRAP, per germline. The CDR3 consists of 15 residues. Germline trimming cut 7 bases from V and 1 base from J; bases unmatched to any gene: 6. The CDR3: CASVGTGKGTDTQYF. The CDR3 DNA sequence: TGTGCTAGTGTTGGGACAGGGAAGGGCACAGATACGCAGTATTTT.

This chain links TRBV28 with TRBJ2-7, with 11 bases lining up with TRBD1. CDR3 length equals 14 residues. Germline assignment: CDR1 MDHEN and CDR2 SYDVKM. V shed 4 bases and J 7 bases; nucleotides not matched to a gene: 6. The CDR3 nucleotides read TGTGCCAGCAGTTCCGGACAGGGGGCGCGAGAGCAGTACTTC. It is translated as CASSSGQGAREQYF.

The J gene is TRBJ2-7, the V gene TRBV7-9; 7 bases agree with TRBD1. Germline values: CDR1 SEHNR, CDR2 FQNEAQ (reference sequence). This CDR3 spans 14 amino acids. V shed 1 base, J shed 4 bases, and the junction held 4 bases outside the gene matches. The CDR3 protein is CASSLGGGAYEQYF. The CDR3 DNA sequence: TGTGCCAGCAGCTTAGGAGGGGGCGCGTACGAGCAGTACTTC.

The chain has TRBV6-1 and TRBJ1-1; 7 nucleotides agree with TRBD1. V lost 5 bases to trimming and J lost 1 base; unmatched junction nucleotides: 4. This CDR3 region has 14 residues. Germline V gene data show CDR1 as MNHNS and CDR2 as SASEGT. Here the CDR3 DNA reads TGTGCCAGCAGTCTGACAGGGCGGAACACTGAAGCTTTCTTT. Amino acids: CASSLTGRNTEAFF.

The chain joins TRBV30 to TRBJ2-1; 12 nucleotides align to TRBD2. The germline V gene has CDR1 GTSNPN and CDR2 SVGIG (reference sequence). V gave up 2 bases and J gave up 7 bases; unmatched junction bases: 3. CDR3 length: 14 amino acids. The CDR3 region has the DNA TGTGCCTGGAGTTCTAGCGGGAGGGGAAATGAGCAGTTCTTC. This codes for CAWSSSGRGNEQFF.

This clone was detected once. The chain couples TRBV7-9 to TRBJ2-5; D might be TRBD2 (5 bases). Germline assignment: CDR1 SEHNR and CDR2 FQNEAQ (reference sequence). V was pared by 3 bases and J by 4 bases, with 15 bases between. This CDR3 is built from 15 residues. CDR3 DNA sequence: TGTGCCAGCAGCTTGAATACCCAACGGGGAGAGACCCAGTACTTC. The encoded protein is CASSLNTQRGETQYF.

The chain joins TRBV7-8 to TRBJ2-3, with no clear D. With 2 bases removed from V and 6 bases from J, the gap between germline ends came to 12 bases. CDR3 length: 14 residues. Per the germline V gene, CDR1 is SGHVS and CDR2 is FQNEAQ. CDR3 region: CASSLRTRADTQYF. CDR3 in DNA: TGTGCCAGCAGCTTACGTACACGCGCGGATACGCAGTATTTT. Supplemented by reference TRBV7-8 and TRBJ2-3, the full variable domain reads GAGVSQSPRYKVAKRGQDVALRCDPISGHVSLFWYQQALGQGPEFLTYFQNEAQLDKSGLPSDRFFAERPEGSVSTLKIQRTQQEDSAVYLCASSLRTRADTQYFGPGTRLTVL.

J is TRBJ2-3 and V is TRBV7-8, with D hard to call. CDR1 and CDR2 (germline): SGHVS, FQNEAQ. Trimming pared 1 base from V and 3 bases from J, leaving 2 bases between. This CDR3 has 12 amino acids. This chain's CDR3 is CASSLGTDTQYF. CDR3 nucleotide sequence: TGTGCCAGCAGCTTAGGGACAGATACGCAGTATTTT.

The V and J genes are TRBV11-2 and TRBJ2-3; TRBD2 matches 7 bases. Germline lookup yields CDR1 SGHAT and CDR2 FQNNGV. The CDR3 spans 16 residues. V lost 5 bases, J lost 7 bases, and 15 bases stayed unmatched. CDR3 residues: CASSLTSVPGLNTQYF. Written as DNA, the CDR3 is TGTGCCAGCAGCCTAACTAGCGTCCCCGGGTTGAATACGCAGTATTTT.

This chain joins TRBV5-1 and TRBJ2-7; TRBD2 matches 8 bases. The J segment lost 5 bases and the V segment lost 2 bases, leaving 9 bases of the junction unmatched. CDR1 and CDR2 from the germline V gene are SGHRS and YFSETQ. The CDR3 runs to 15 residues. CDR3 coding DNA: TGCGCCAGCAGCTTAGCCGGGACTAGTGTCGACGAGCAGTACTTC. It codes for CASSLAGTSVDEQYF.